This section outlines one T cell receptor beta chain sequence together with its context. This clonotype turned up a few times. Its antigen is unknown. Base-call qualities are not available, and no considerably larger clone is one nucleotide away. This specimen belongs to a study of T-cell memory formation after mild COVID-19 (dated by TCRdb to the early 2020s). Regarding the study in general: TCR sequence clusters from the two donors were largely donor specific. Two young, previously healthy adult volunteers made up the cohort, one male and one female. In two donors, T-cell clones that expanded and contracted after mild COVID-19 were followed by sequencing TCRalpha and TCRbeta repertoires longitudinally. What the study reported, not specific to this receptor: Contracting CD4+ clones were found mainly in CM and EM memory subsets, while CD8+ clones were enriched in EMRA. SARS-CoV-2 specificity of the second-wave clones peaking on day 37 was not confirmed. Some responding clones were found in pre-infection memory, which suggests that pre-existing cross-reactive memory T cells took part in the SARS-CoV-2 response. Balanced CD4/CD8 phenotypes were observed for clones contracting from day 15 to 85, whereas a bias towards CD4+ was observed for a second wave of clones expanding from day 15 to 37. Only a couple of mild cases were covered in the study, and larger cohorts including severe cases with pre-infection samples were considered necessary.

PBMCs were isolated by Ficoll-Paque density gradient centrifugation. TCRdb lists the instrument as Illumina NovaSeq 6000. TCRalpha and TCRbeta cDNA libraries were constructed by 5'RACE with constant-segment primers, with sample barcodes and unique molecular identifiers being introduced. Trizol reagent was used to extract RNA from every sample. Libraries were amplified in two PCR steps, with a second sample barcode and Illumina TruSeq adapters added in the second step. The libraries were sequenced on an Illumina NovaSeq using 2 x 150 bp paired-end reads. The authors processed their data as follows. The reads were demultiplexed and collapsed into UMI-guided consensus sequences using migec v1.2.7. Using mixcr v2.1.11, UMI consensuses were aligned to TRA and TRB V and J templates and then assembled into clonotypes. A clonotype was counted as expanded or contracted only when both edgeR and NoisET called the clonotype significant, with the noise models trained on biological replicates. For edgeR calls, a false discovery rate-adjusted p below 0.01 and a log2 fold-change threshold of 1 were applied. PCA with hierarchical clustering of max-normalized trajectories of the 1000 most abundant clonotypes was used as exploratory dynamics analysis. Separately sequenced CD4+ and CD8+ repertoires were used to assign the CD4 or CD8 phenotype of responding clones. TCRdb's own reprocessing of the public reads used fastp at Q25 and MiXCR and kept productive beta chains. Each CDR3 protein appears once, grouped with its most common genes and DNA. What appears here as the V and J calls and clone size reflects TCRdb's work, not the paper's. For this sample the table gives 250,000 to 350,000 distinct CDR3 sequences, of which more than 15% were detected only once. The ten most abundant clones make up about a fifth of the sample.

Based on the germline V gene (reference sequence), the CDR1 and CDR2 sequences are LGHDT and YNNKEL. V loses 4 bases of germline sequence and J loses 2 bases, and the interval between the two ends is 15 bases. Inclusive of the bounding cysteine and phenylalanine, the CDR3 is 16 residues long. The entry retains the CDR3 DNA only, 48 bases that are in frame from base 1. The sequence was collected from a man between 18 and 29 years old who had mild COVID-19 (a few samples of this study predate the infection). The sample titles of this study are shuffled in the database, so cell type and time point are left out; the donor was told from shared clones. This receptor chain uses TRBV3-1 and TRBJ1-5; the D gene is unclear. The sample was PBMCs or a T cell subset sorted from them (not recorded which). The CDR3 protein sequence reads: CASSRAGAGGNQPQHF. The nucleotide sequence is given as TGTGCCAGCAGCCGTGCGGGTGCCGGTGGCAATCAGCCCCAGCATTTT.